The clone carrying this T cell receptor (beta chain) was seen a single time. Its antigen remains unknown. The CDR3 is 13 residues long. Per the germline V gene, CDR1 is KGHSH and CDR2 is LQKENI. V shed 6 bases and J 11 bases; nucleotides not matched to a gene: 5. The data are from a study of T cell responses to AZD1222 COVID-19 vaccine. Study observations and caveats: It was only a handful of AZD1222 recipients who were seropositive at baseline. Researchers took repertoire samples only after the peak T cell response had come.

Sequencing used immunoSEQ multiplex PCR; TCRdb keeps in-frame clones, though not all of them. The table has about 150,000 clones, about 86% seen once. The sample consisted of peripheral blood, taken 28 days after the second AZD1222 dose. The sequence derives from an adult who received the AZD1222 COVID-19 vaccine. The chain carries TRBV18 and TRBJ1-6, with TRBD1 matching over 9 bases. The CDR3 coding sequence is TGTGCCAGCTCTTACGGACAGGGGACACCCCTCCACTTT. This translates into CASSYGQGTPLHF.